The sequence of this T cell receptor (beta chain) was determined in a study of shared clonotypes between healthy human individuals. Overall study context: Contributing individuals were a couple of females and three males aged 18 to 49. Study-level findings and limits: Rarefaction exposed incomplete sorted-subset sequencing despite large depth.

Details on this clone: The antigen is not known.

Terminally differentiated effector memory CD45RA+ cells were excluded from the naive CD8 cells, which were CD45RO-negative and positively selected for CCR7. TCRdb's copy holds only in-frame clones and misses some; the assay was immunoSEQ multiplex PCR. The repertoire holds 650,000 to 800,000 clones, with around 90% as singletons. The CDR3 totals 14 residues. Germline V gene lookup returns CDR1 ENHRY and CDR2 SYGVKD. The V segment lost 3 bases and the J segment 10 bases; nucleotides outside the gene matches: 7. This chain connects TRBV10-3 to TRBJ2-1; 9 bases are shared with TRBD2. The receptor's source is a young man in good health. Source material: naive CD8+ T cells sorted from blood. The CDR3 nucleotides read TGTGCCATCAGTGACTGGGCTAGCGGGGCGGAGCAGTTCTTC. Its translation: CAISDWASGAEQFF.